A selection of T cell receptor beta chains follows, all from one sample in a study of technical replicates of blood from four donors. Some clones are missing from TCRdb's copy, which holds only in-frame ones; the method was immunoSEQ multiplex PCR. The table includes just over 95,000 clones, approximately 94% detected once. Sequenced sample: T cells isolated from PBMCs. The receptors derive from a human donor in good health. Each CDR3 is given with its conserved first and last residue. D genes are given only for firm matches. Some rows have no size entry. The others give once, few or many, or a class for an expanded clone.

>TRBV18|TRBJ1-5|.|.
CASSPFTRGSNQPQHF
TGTGCCAGCTCACCATTTACCAGGGGTAGCAATCAGCCCCAGCATTTT
>TRBV7-9|TRBJ2-1|TRBD1|.
CALRKGGSQYNEQFF
TGTGCCCTTAGGAAAGGGGGCTCTCAATACAATGAGCAGTTCTTC
>TRBV19|TRBJ2-1|TRBD2|.
CASSPTSGREQFF
TGTGCCAGTAGTCCGACTAGCGGGAGGGAGCAGTTCTTC
>TRBV12-1|TRBJ2-1|.|.
CASSLASSGGIYNEQFF
TGTGCCAGCAGCTTGGCGTCTAGCGGAGGCATCTACAATGAGCAGTTCTTC
>TRBV2|TRBJ1-2|.|.
CASRSIYGYTF
TGTGCCAGCCGCAGTATCTATGGCTACACCTTC
>TRBV19|TRBJ1-5|TRBD1|once
CASEDRADQPQHF
TGTGCCAGTGAGGACAGGGCCGATCAGCCCCAGCATTTT
>TRBV11-2|TRBJ2-1|TRBD2|.
CASRPPGTSLNEQFF
TGTGCCAGCAGACCCCCTGGGACTAGTCTGAATGAGCAGTTCTTC
>TRBV21-1|TRBJ2-1|.|.
CASSTGTSGRLRCHEQFF
TGTGCCAGCAGCACTGGGACTAGCGGGAGGCTTCGCTGTCATGAGCAGTTCTTC
>TRBV6-1|TRBJ2-1|.|.
CASGPGTYYNEQFF
TGTGCCAGCGGACCCGGGACATACTACAATGAGCAGTTCTTC
>TRBV19|TRBJ1-5|.|.
CASSISAGKGTVGTQPQHF
TGTGCCAGTAGTATTTCGGCAGGGAAGGGAACAGTTGGCACTCAGCCCCAGCATTTT
>TRBV5-5|TRBJ1-2|TRBD1|.
CASSSGTGVVGYTF
TGTGCCAGCAGCTCCGGGACAGGGGTTGTCGGCTACACCTTC
>TRBV30|TRBJ2-1|.|.
CAWKRGLANNEQFF
TGTGCCTGGAAAAGAGGACTGGCGAACAATGAGCAGTTCTTC
>TRBV7-8|TRBJ2-1|TRBD2|once
CASSFGLAGGFIGNEQFF
TGTGCCAGCAGCTTCGGACTAGCGGGAGGGTTCATTGGCAATGAGCAGTTCTTC
>TRBV19|TRBJ1-1|TRBD1|.
CASSIVNRGPEAFF
TGTGCCAGTAGTATAGTTAACAGGGGACCTGAAGCTTTCTTT
>TRBV7-3|TRBJ2-1|TRBD2|.
CASSLKTSGSYEQFF
TGTGCCAGCAGCTTAAAAACTAGCGGGAGTTATGAGCAGTTCTTC
>TRBV6-1|TRBJ1-1|.|.
CASRDRGTTEAFF
TGTGCCAGCAGGGATAGGGGGACAACTGAAGCTTTCTTT
>TRBV9|TRBJ1-1|.|.
CASSPGTFLSTEAFF
TGTGCCAGCAGCCCTGGGACTTTCCTGTCAACTGAAGCTTTCTTT
>TRBV9|TRBJ2-7|.|.
CASSVAQGAYEQYF
TGTGCCAGCAGCGTAGCACAGGGAGCCTACGAGCAGTACTTC
>TRBV10-3|TRBJ1-3|.|.
CAIIPADGNTIYF
TGTGCCATCATCCCGGCGGATGGAAACACCATATATTTT
>TRBV29-1|TRBJ2-3|.|once
CSVDREGFTDTQYF
TGCAGCGTTGACAGGGAAGGGTTCACAGATACGCAGTATTTT
>TRBV9|TRBJ2-2|TRBD2|.
CASSGGLAENTGELFF
TGTGCCAGCAGCGGGGGACTAGCGGAGAACACCGGGGAGCTGTTTTTT
>TRBV19|TRBJ2-2|TRBD1|once
CASSMETGQVVGELFF
TGTGCCAGTAGTATGGAAACGGGACAGGTCGTCGGGGAGCTGTTTTTT
>TRBV6-5|TRBJ2-1|.|once
CASSYWDNSDEQFF
TGTGCCAGCAGTTACTGGGACAATAGCGATGAGCAGTTCTTC
>TRBV28|TRBJ1-2|.|once
CASRLQAEDGYTF
TGTGCCAGCAGGCTCCAAGCGGAGGATGGCTACACCTTC
>TRBV6-5|TRBJ2-5|.|.
CASRSTGFETQYF
TGTGCCAGCAGATCTACAGGGTTCGAGACCCAGTACTTC
>TRBV11-3|TRBJ2-1|TRBD1|.
CASSLQGETEQFF
TGTGCCAGCAGCTTACAGGGGGAGACTGAGCAGTTCTTC
>TRBV6-5|TRBJ2-7|.|.
CASSPRSYSYEEYF
TGTGCCAGCAGTCCTAGATCCTACTCCTACGAGGAGTACTTC
>TRBV19|TRBJ1-5|.|.
CASTVGGADQPQHF
TGTGCCAGTACGGTAGGGGGAGCGGATCAGCCCCAGCATTTT
>TRBV27|TRBJ2-5|TRBD1|.
CASSRVGQKKETQYF
TGTGCCAGCAGTCGAGTGGGACAGAAAAAAGAGACCCAGTACTTC
>TRBV5-1|TRBJ2-1|.|.
CASSFTRDLAYNEQFF
TGCGCCAGCAGCTTTACCCGGGACTTGGCCTACAATGAGCAGTTCTTC
>TRBV7-8|TRBJ2-1|TRBD2|.
CASSLRTSGITYEQFF
TGTGCCAGCAGCCTACGGACTAGCGGGATAACATATGAGCAGTTCTTC
>TRBV12-5|TRBJ2-2|.|.
CASGLRGAGGELFF
TGTGCTAGTGGTTTGCGGGGGGCTGGCGGGGAGCTGTTTTTT
>TRBV7-9|TRBJ2-1|.|once
CASVSSYNEQFF
TGTGCCAGCGTCAGCTCCTACAATGAGCAGTTCTTC
>TRBV4-1|TRBJ2-7|.|.
CASSQEQGGYEQYF
TGCGCCAGCAGCCAAGAGCAGGGGGGTTACGAGCAGTACTTC